Following are 5 T cell receptor beta chains from one sample sequenced in a study of blood T cell repertoires in COVID-19. Sequencing used immunoSEQ multiplex PCR; TCRdb keeps in-frame clones, though not all of them. The data show approximately 150,000 clones, with less than 90% seen just once and 4% held by the top ten. What was sequenced was peripheral blood. These receptors were collected from a woman aged 70-85 years with acute or convalescent COVID-19.

This clone was found a few times. The rearrangement links TRBV15 to TRBJ1-4; 8 nucleotides align to TRBD1. CDR3 length: 19 amino acids. Germline V CDR1 and CDR2: LNHNV, YYDKDF (reference sequence). Trimming cost V 0 bases and J 7 bases; bases outside gene matches: 16. This chain's CDR3 is CATSRDFPTGEEFGEKLFF. DNA for the CDR3: TGTGCCACCAGCAGAGATTTCCCGACAGGGGAAGAGTTTGGTGAAAAACTGTTTTTT.

V usage is TRBV4-1 and J usage is TRBJ2-2; D gene ambiguous. The CDR3 is 16 amino acids. Trimming pared 4 bases from V and 1 base from J, leaving 13 bases between. Per germline, CDR1 MGHRA and CDR2 YSYEKL. The DNA for the CDR3 is TGCGCCAGCAGCCCCCGGTCGGGTGGGAACACCGGGGAGCTGTTTTTT. This codes for CASSPRSGGNTGELFF.

This chain joins TRBV2 and TRBJ1-5, with 8 bases aligning to TRBD1. Germline CDR1 SNHLY, CDR2 FYNNEI. The CDR3 length is 13 residues. Trimming removed 6 bases from V and 7 bases from J; junction bases left unmatched: 5. The CDR3 sequence is CASRETGVQPQHF. The CDR3, as DNA: TGTGCCAGCAGGGAGACAGGGGTGCAGCCCCAGCATTTT.

CDR3 loop: CASSNLRMTDYQETQYF. CDR3 sequence (DNA): TGCGCCAGCAGCAACCTCAGGATGACAGATTACCAAGAGACCCAGTACTTC. The V and J genes are TRBV5-1 and TRBJ2-7; maybe TRBD1 (5 bases). The end of the DNA fits TRBJ2-5 better, so the J call may be wrong. This CDR3 spans 17 amino acids. The germline CDR1 and CDR2 sequences are SGHRS and YFSETQ.

Of note for this clone: Additional DNA sequences in this sample encode the identical CDR3. V usage is TRBV3-1 (or the pseudogene TRBV3-2) and J usage is TRBJ1-5, with unresolved D. Trimming took off 0 bases at V and 2 bases at J, with 5 bases between the two ends. Germline CDR1 reads LGHDT; CDR2 reads YNNKEL (reference sequence). CDR3 size: 14 residues. The CDR3 DNA reads TGTGCCAGCAGCCAAGATCTACGCAATCAGCCCCAGCATTTT. It encodes CASSQDLRNQPQHF.